These 25 T cell receptor beta chains came from one sample sequenced in a study of molecular identifiers for immune sequencing clone quantification (dated by TCRdb to 2016 to 2019). Receptor amplification or capture employed PCR. Sequencing took place on a NextSeq 500. The public reads were quality trimmed at Q25 with fastp and then assembled into clones with MiXCR by TCRdb, keeping productive beta chains. Entries are consolidated by CDR3 protein sequence, retaining the most common genes and DNA. The table for this sample lists roughly 320,000 distinct CDR3 sequences; 24% of them were counted only once. Of the sample, around 0.74% is held by the ten largest clones. Sequencing was performed on naive CD8+ T cells from blood, with Jurkat cell RNA spiked in. According to the study, the label for this sample's cell subset or site signals: FACS-sorted CD8+CD4-CCR7+CD45RA+ naive T cells. Receptor source: a human donor in good health. Some libraries in this study had Jurkat cell RNA spiked in.

This clonotype was recorded a few times. The chain couples TRBV28 to TRBJ1-1, with a possible D match to TRBD1 (5 bases). The V and J ends lost 6 bases and 4 bases respectively, with 18 bases between them. Germline lookup yields CDR1 MDHEN and CDR2 SYDVKM. This CDR3 contains 15 residues. The CDR3 DNA reads as TGTGCCAGCAGAGTAACAGGTTTGGGGACCACTGAAGCTTTCTTT. Its translation: CASRVTGLGTTEAFF.

The chain recombines TRBV7-8 with TRBJ2-5; D perhaps matches TRBD1 (7 bases). The V end was cut by 2 bases, the J end by 5 bases, with 15 bases between. CDR1 and CDR2 (germline): SGHVS, FQNEAQ. The CDR3 totals 15 residues. Here the CDR3 reads CASSLSSGGQETQYF. CDR3 DNA: TGTGCCAGCAGCTTATCATCAGGGGGGCAGGAGACCCAGTACTTC. The whole variable domain, filled in from reference TRBV7-8 and TRBJ2-5, reads GAGVSQSPRYKVAKRGQDVALRCDPISGHVSLFWYQQALGQGPEFLTYFQNEAQLDKSGLPSDRFFAERPEGSVSTLKIQRTQQEDSAVYLCASSLSSGGQETQYFGPGTRLLVL.

The chain employs TRBV7-9 and TRBJ2-3; unclear D gene. Germline CDR1 is SEHNR and CDR2 is FQNEAQ (reference sequence). This CDR3 has 13 residues. Trimming removed 5 bases at V and 6 bases at J, with 12 bases between. The CDR3: CASSLEPRDTQYF. The CDR3, as DNA: TGTGCCAGCAGCCTAGAACCGAGGGATACGCAGTATTTT.

This clonotype was seen only a few times. The rearrangement links TRBV12-3 or TRBV12-4 to TRBJ2-3; no firm D call. There are 16 residues in the CDR3. Between the trimmed V and J ends, which lost 5 bases and 0 bases, there was a span of 15 bases. The CDR3 protein is CASSLSRGISTDTQYF. CDR3 DNA: TGTGCCAGCAGTCTATCGCGTGGGATTAGCACAGATACGCAGTATTTT.

The V call is TRBV6-2 or TRBV6-3, the J call TRBJ1-1, with a tentative D call TRBD1 (5 bases). V was cut by 0 bases and J by 4 bases, with 9 bases left in between. CDR1 is MNHEY, CDR2 SVGEGT, per germline. The length of the CDR3 is 14 residues. The CDR3 nucleotides read TGTGCCAGCAGTTACTCGGACACTTTCACTGAAGCTTTCTTT. Its translation is CASSYSDTFTEAFF.

V gene TRBV28 combines with J gene TRBJ1-4; D is unresolved. Trimming removed 11 bases at V and 4 bases at J, with 17 bases between. The length of the CDR3 is 14 residues. Germline V gene sequence: CDR1 MDHEN, CDR2 SYDVKM. This CDR3 reads CAGTFRESNEKLFF. The CDR3 nucleotides are TGTGCCGGCACCTTCCGGGAGAGTAATGAAAAACTGTTTTTT. Drawing the rest from reference TRBV28 and TRBJ1-4, the complete variable domain is DVKVTQSSRYLVKRTGEKVFLECVQDMDHENMFWYRQDPGLGLRLIYFSYDVKMKEKGDIPEGYSVSREKKERFSLILESASTNQTSMYLCAGTFRESNEKLFFGSGTQLSVL.

This clonotype showed up many times. The chain carries TRBV12-3 or TRBV12-4 and TRBJ1-1, with a tentative D call TRBD1 (5 bases). V was pared by 3 bases and J by 3 bases, with 11 bases between. CDR3 length: 14 amino acids. CDR3 region: CASSFQGTYTEAFF. The DNA of the CDR3 is TGTGCCAGCAGTTTCCAGGGAACGTACACTGAAGCTTTCTTT.

There are a few counts of this clonotype. One base away lies a much larger clone, so this may be a sequencing read error. The chain couples TRBV28 to TRBJ2-5; possibly TRBD2 for D (5 bases). This CDR3 has 13 residues. Germline assignment: CDR1 MDHEN and CDR2 SYDVKM. CDR3 sequence: CASVAEGLEPQYF. The CDR3 DNA sequence: TGTGCCAGCGTCGCCGAGGGATTAGAGCCCCAGTACTTC.

This clonotype was seen many times. The rearrangement uses TRBV4-1 and TRBJ2-5, with D perhaps TRBD1 or TRBD2 (5 bases each). V gave up 1 base and J gave up 3 bases, with 12 bases separating them. CDR3 length equals 15 residues. The germline V gene encodes CDR1 MGHRA and CDR2 YSYEKL. The CDR3 spells CASSQAGRGEETQYF. DNA of the CDR3: TGCGCCAGCAGCCAAGCGGGGCGCGGCGAAGAGACCCAGTACTTC.

Concerning this clonotype: This could be a read error, since a much larger clone is one nucleotide away. J is TRBJ2-3 and V is TRBV7-9; D gene uncertain. The CDR3 has 15 residues. The germline V gene encodes CDR1 SEHNR and CDR2 FQNEAQ (reference sequence). The CDR3 is CTSSLVVAVIDTQYF. For the CDR3, the DNA is TGTACCAGCAGCTTAGTGGTCGCCGTCATAGATACGCAGTATTTT.

Details on this clonotype: Germline and junction disagree at one end, which may indicate a read error. The chain links TRBV12-3 or TRBV12-4 to TRBJ1-5; D is uncertain. This CDR3 contains 15 residues. In nucleotides, the CDR3 is TGTGCCAGCAGTTTATGGGGTAATAGCTATCAGCCCCAGCATTTT. Translated: CASSLWGNSYQPQHF.

This chain connects TRBV19 to TRBJ1-6; D is unresolved. This CDR3 contains 14 residues. V dropped 11 bases and J dropped 8 bases, with 19 bases sitting between them. Germline V gene data show CDR1 as LNHDA and CDR2 as SQIVND (reference sequence). The CDR3 here is CAGGEGGLDSPLHF. CDR3 DNA: TGTGCCGGCGGGGAGGGAGGCCTGGATTCACCCCTCCACTTT.

With regard to this clonotype: A much more abundant neighbour one base away suggests this may be a read error. This chain connects TRBV27 to TRBJ2-1, with D tentatively TRBD1 (5 bases). The CDR3 sequence is 13 residues long. Germline V gene sequence: CDR1 MNHEY, CDR2 SMNVEV (reference sequence). The DNA of the CDR3 is TGTGCCAGCAGTTACCCCCACAGGAATGCGCAGTTCTTC. Translation gives CASSYPHRNAQFF.

There are a few counts of this clonotype. This chain uses TRBV4-3 with TRBJ1-6; 8 nucleotides agree with TRBD1. J was trimmed by 14 bases and V by 0 bases; bases with no gene match: 12. The CDR3 covers 16 residues. CDR1 and CDR2 (germline): LGHNA, YSLEER. CDR3 sequence (DNA): TGCGCCAGCAGCCAAGATTCGACAGGGGACTTTTGGGCCCTCCACTTT. This translates into CASSQDSTGDFWALHF.

As for this clonotype: Given a much more abundant clone one base away, this may be a read error. V is TRBV29-1 and J is TRBJ2-3; D might be TRBD2 (6 bases). Germline V gene lookup returns CDR1 SQVTM and CDR2 ANQGSEA. Trimming left V 7 bases short and J 2 bases short, with 16 bases between. This CDR3 spans 14 amino acids. The DNA of the CDR3 is TGCAGCGCCATGGGGGGACCCGTCACAGATACGCAGTATTTT. Translation: CSAMGGPVTDTQYF.

The table lists this clonotype with a few counts. The CDR3 reads CASSPPWAVNTEAFF. CDR3 nucleotides: TGTGCCAGCAGCCCCCCCTGGGCAGTGAACACTGAAGCTTTCTTT. V and J are TRBV7-9 and TRBJ1-1, with D unclear. This CDR3 has 15 amino acids. Germline V CDR1 and CDR2: SEHNR, FQNEAQ (reference sequence). Trimming took 5 bases from V and 0 from J, leaving 13 bases between them.

Remarks on this clonotype: A read error may explain this, as a much larger clone is one base away. The final CDR3 position lacks the conserved phenylalanine or tryptophan, pointing to a likely read error. This CDR3 is CASRLAGGGADTQYS. In DNA, the CDR3 is TGTGCCAGCAGACTAGCGGGAGGTGGGGCAGATACGCAGTATTCT. This rearrangement joins TRBV28 to TRBJ2-3; TRBD2 matches at 12 bases. This CDR3 has 15 amino acids. Trimming removed 6 bases from V and 4 bases from J; junction bases left unmatched: 5. Germline CDR1 MDHEN, CDR2 SYDVKM.

Worth noting for this clonotype: At one of its ends the junction is not consistent with the germline gene, which may arise from a read error. The rearrangement uses TRBV7-2 and TRBJ1-4; D unclear. Germline CDR1 and CDR2: SGHTA and FQGNSA. This CDR3 contains 13 residues. This CDR3 reads CASSLSLYEKMFF. The CDR3 DNA follows: TGTGCCAGCAGCCTATCGTTATATGAAAAAATGTTTTTT.

In its sample, this clonotype was seen a few times. The chain recombines TRBV20-1 with TRBJ1-1; tentatively, D is TRBD1 (5 bases). The V end lost 6 bases, the J end lost 3 bases, and 14 bases lay between the germline ends. Germline lookup yields CDR1 DFQATT and CDR2 SNEGSKA (reference sequence). This CDR3 is built from 13 residues. The CDR3 DNA follows: TGCAGTGCGGCAGAGGGACGGTACACTGAAGCTTTCTTT. It specifies CSAAEGRYTEAFF.

V gene TRBV5-3 combines with J gene TRBJ1-2; D is undetermined. TRBV5-3 is an ORF; its function is uncertain. Between the trimmed V and J ends, which lost 8 bases and 4 bases, there was a span of 21 bases. The CDR3 covers 15 residues. The CDR3 coding sequence is TGTGCCAGCGGCTTGCAGTCAACAGTCTCCTATGGCTACACCTTC. This gives the protein CASGLQSTVSYGYTF.

The chain combines TRBV29-1 with TRBJ2-5, with D possibly being TRBD2 (5 bases). CDR3 length: 13 residues. CDR1 is SQVTM, CDR2 ANQGSEA, per germline. Trimming removed 1 base at V and 5 bases at J, with 11 bases between. The CDR3 DNA reads TGCAGCGTTGAAGGCGGCGGGCTGGAGACCCAGTACTTC. This encodes CSVEGGGLETQYF.

This clonotype has at least ten counts. The CDR3 spells CASSYGGPREQYF. The CDR3 DNA sequence: TGTGCCAGCAGTTACGGGGGGCCTCGCGAGCAGTACTTC. The chain employs TRBV6-2 or TRBV6-3 and TRBJ2-7, with D perhaps being TRBD1 or TRBD2 (6 bases each). Germline V gene sequence: CDR1 MNHEY, CDR2 SVGEGT. The CDR3 covers 13 residues. V was clipped by 2 bases and J by 6 bases, with 11 bases between them.

To note about this clonotype: An end of the junction does not agree with germline; a read error may underlie this. The chain couples TRBV25-1 to TRBJ2-2, with 8 positions matching TRBD1. From germline, CDR1 is MGHDK and CDR2 SYGVNS. The CDR3 consists of 16 residues. The CDR3 is CASSWGQVTTTGALFF. DNA for the CDR3: TGTGCCAGCAGTTGGGGACAGGTTACGACCACCGGGGCGCTGTTTTTT.

Comments on this clonotype: An end of the junction does not agree with germline; a read error may underlie this. This rearrangement joins TRBV7-9 to TRBJ2-7; no definite D call. Per germline, CDR1 SEHNR and CDR2 FQNEAQ (reference sequence). The CDR3 is made up of 12 amino acids. The CDR3 sequence is CASSLGHYGQYF. CDR3 sequence (DNA): TGTGCCAGCAGCTTAGGGCACTACGGGCAGTACTTC.

This chain uses TRBV3-1 with TRBJ2-3, with 10 bases fitting TRBD2. Losses at the gene ends were 1 base for V and 3 bases for J; bases not matched to a gene: 4. The germline gives CDR1 LGHDT, CDR2 YNNKEL (reference sequence). CDR3 length equals 16 residues. CDR3 nucleotide sequence: TGTGCCAGCAGCCAAGCTCTAGCGGGGGCAACAGATACGCAGTATTTT. Its translation: CASSQALAGATDTQYF.